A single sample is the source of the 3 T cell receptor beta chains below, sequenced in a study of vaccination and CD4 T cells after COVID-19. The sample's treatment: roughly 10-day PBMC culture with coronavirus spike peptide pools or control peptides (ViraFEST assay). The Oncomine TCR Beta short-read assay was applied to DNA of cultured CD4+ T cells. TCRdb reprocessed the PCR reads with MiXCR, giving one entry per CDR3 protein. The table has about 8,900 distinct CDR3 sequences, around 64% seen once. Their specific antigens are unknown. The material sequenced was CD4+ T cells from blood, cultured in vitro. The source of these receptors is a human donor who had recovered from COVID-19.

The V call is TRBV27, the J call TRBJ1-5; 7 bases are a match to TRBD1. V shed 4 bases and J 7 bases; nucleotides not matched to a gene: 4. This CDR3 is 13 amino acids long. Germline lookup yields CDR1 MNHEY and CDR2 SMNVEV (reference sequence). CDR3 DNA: TGTGCCAGCAGTTCACAGGGGAGGCAGCCCCAGCATTTT. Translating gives CASSSQGRQPQHF.

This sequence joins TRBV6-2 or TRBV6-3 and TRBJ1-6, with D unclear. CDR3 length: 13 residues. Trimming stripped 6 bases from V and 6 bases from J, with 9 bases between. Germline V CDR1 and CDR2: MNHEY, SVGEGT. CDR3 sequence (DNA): TGTGCCAGCAGGCTGGGTTTTAATTCACCCCTCCACTTT. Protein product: CASRLGFNSPLHF.

CDR3: CASSQDRGQGGQPQHF. CDR3 bases: TGCGCCAGCAGCCAAGATAGGGGGCAGGGAGGACAGCCCCAGCATTTT. V usage is TRBV4-3 and J usage is TRBJ1-5; 7 positions match TRBD1. Germline V gene sequence: CDR1 LGHNA, CDR2 YSLEER. J lost 7 bases, V lost 0 bases, and 9 bases had no gene match. There are 16 residues in the CDR3.